This is a list of T cell receptor beta chains from one sample in a study. TCRdb independently ran MiXCR on the 5' RACE reads; one entry per CDR3 protein. The sample lists approximately 50,000 distinct CDR3 sequences, about 20% occurring once. The sample taken for sequencing was tumor-infiltrating Tregs sorted from the breast tumor. These receptors were obtained from a female donor with breast cancer. CDR3s include the opening cysteine and the closing phenylalanine or tryptophan. The D gene is left open where the match is weak. Clone size appears in some rows only: once, few, many, or a class for an expanded clone.

clone size	D gene	J gene	V gene	CDR3 DNA	CDR3 protein
.	.	TRBJ1-1	TRBV4-2	TGTGCCAGCAGCCAAGATCAGGGCGCGGCTTTCTTT	CASSQDQGAAFF
many	TRBD1	TRBJ2-2	TRBV5-1	TGCGCCAGCAGCTCTCGGACAGGGGACACCGGGGAGCTGTTTTTT	CASSSRTGDTGELFF
few	TRBD1	TRBJ1-5	TRBV20-1	TGCAGTGCTAGGAGACAGGGATCGGGCAATCAGCCCCAGCATTTT	CSARRQGSGNQPQHF
.	TRBD1	TRBJ2-3	TRBV28	TGTGCCAGCAGTGTCGGGATGGGACAGCTTTTTACCCCTACGCAGTATTTT	CASSVGMGQLFTPTQYF
.	.	TRBJ1-5	TRBV24-1	TGTGCCACCGGCGGTACCATTCGGCCCCAGCATTTT	CATGGTIRPQHF
few	.	TRBJ2-4	TRBV24-1	TGTGCCACCAGTGGTTTTGAGAGGGATGGCAAAAACATTCAGTACTTC	CATSGFERDGKNIQYF
few	.	TRBJ2-7	TRBV5-6	TGTGCCAGCAGCTTGTGGAGGGGGCGGAACGAGCAGTACTTC	CASSLWRGRNEQYF
.	.	TRBJ2-3	TRBV29-1	TGCAGCGTTGAAGAGGGGGCGAAGGATACGCAGTATTTT	CSVEEGAKDTQYF
few	TRBD2	TRBJ2-3	TRBV24-1	TGTGCCACCAGTGATCCGCTGACTAGCGGGAGGCTACCCACAGATACGCAGTATTTT	CATSDPLTSGRLPTDTQYF
.	TRBD2	TRBJ2-1	TRBV24-1	TGTGCCACCAGTGATAATCGTCGACTAGCGGGTTCTTCCAATGAGCAGTTCTTC	CATSDNRRLAGSSNEQFF
few	.	TRBJ1-3	TRBV6-5	TGTGCCAGCAGTCCGACATTCTCAGGAAACACCATATATTTT	CASSPTFSGNTIYF
few	.	TRBJ1-1	TRBV7-2	TGTGCCAGCAGCTTTTCCGTGGACACTGAAGCTTTCTTT	CASSFSVDTEAFF
once	.	TRBJ1-5	TRBV20-1	TGCAGTGCTAGGCCGGGGGAGTATAGCAATCAGCCCCAGCATTTT	CSARPGEYSNQPQHF
few	.	TRBJ1-1	TRBV29-1	TGCAGCGACCGACAGGAGATGAACACTGAAGCTTTCTTT	CSDRQEMNTEAFF
.	.	TRBJ2-7	TRBV7-2	TGTGCCAGCAGCTCCACTTCTGGGACTGATTCCTACGAGCAGTACTTC	CASSSTSGTDSYEQYF
.	.	TRBJ1-3	TRBV6-1	TGTGCCAGCAGTTACTCGACACTCTCTGGAAACACCATATATTTT	CASSYSTLSGNTIYF
few	TRBD2	TRBJ2-1	TRBV7-2	TGTGCCAGCAGCTACGCCGTACTAGCGGGTCTCAATGAGCAGTTCTTC	CASSYAVLAGLNEQFF
.	.	TRBJ2-6	TRBV4-3	TGCGCCAGCAGCCAAGAAGGAGGCAACGTCCTGACTTTC	CASSQEGGNVLTF
many	TRBD2	TRBJ2-5	TRBV6-5	TGTGCCAGCACCCTTTGGACTAGCGGGAGTGAGACCCAGTACTTC	CASTLWTSGSETQYF
.	TRBD1	TRBJ2-1	TRBV29-1	TGCAGCGTCGAAGGGGGACAGGGAGGCGATGAGCAGTTCTTC	CSVEGGQGGDEQFF
.	.	TRBJ2-7	TRBV12-3/TRBV12-4	TGTGCCAGCAGTTTAACGGGCGTCCGGAGGAACGAGCAGTACTTC	CASSLTGVRRNEQYF
many	.	TRBJ1-2	TRBV6-5	TGTGCCAGCAGGAACAGTGAGCTCCATGGCTACACCTTC	CASRNSELHGYTF
many	.	TRBJ2-7	TRBV7-2	TGTGCCAGCAGCTCGACAGATCTCCTCTCCTACGAGCAGTACTTC	CASSSTDLLSYEQYF
many	.	TRBJ2-1	TRBV7-3	TGTGCCAGCAGCTCAGCCGGGGAGCGGAATTTCAATGAGCAGTTCTTC	CASSSAGERNFNEQFF
many	.	TRBJ1-1	TRBV15	TGTGCCACCAGCAGAGACAGGGCGAACACTGAAGCTTTCTTT	CATSRDRANTEAFF
many	.	TRBJ2-5	TRBV12-3/TRBV12-4	TGTGCCAGCAGCCGCTCTAGTGCGCAAGAGACCCAGTACTTC	CASSRSSAQETQYF
.	TRBD2	TRBJ2-1	TRBV10-2	TGCGCCAGCAATAGGGGAACGGGGGGGCCTGGGGATGAGCAGTTCTTC	CASNRGTGGPGDEQFF
.	TRBD2	TRBJ2-3	TRBV3-1	TGTGCCAGCAGCCAAGGGGGACTAGCGGGCCCGTGGGATACGCAGTATTTT	CASSQGGLAGPWDTQYF
.	.	TRBJ2-1	TRBV4-1	TGCGCCAGCAGGCCGACTGTTCTCACCAACAATGAGCAGTTCTTC	CASRPTVLTNNEQFF
many	TRBD2	TRBJ2-5	TRBV6-1	TGTGCCAGCAGCCGAAGGGAGCGGGAGTTCGGGGAGACCCAGTACTTC	CASSRREREFGETQYF
.	TRBD1	TRBJ1-3	TRBV9	TGTGCCAGCAGCCAAAGGACAGGGTCTGGAAACACCATATATTTT	CASSQRTGSGNTIYF
.	TRBD2	TRBJ2-6	TRBV7-3	TGTGCCAGCAGCCTGACTAGCGGGGCCCTCTCCGGGGCCAACGTCCTGACTTTC	CASSLTSGALSGANVLTF
.	.	TRBJ2-7	TRBV28	TGTGCCAGCAGTTTTGCGGGGCCAAGGAGCTCCTACGAGCAGTACTTC	CASSFAGPRSSYEQYF
.	.	TRBJ1-2	TRBV5-3	TGTGCCAGAAGCCAAGGACGGGGAGGGGGTTCCTATGGCTACACCTTC	CARSQGRGGGSYGYTF
few	TRBD1	TRBJ1-1	TRBV9	TGTGCCAGCGGCACCAGGGGGTTGAACACTGAAGCTTTCTTT	CASGTRGLNTEAFF
.	.	TRBJ1-1	TRBV7-3	TGTGCCAGCAGCTCCTCCGGGACCAACACTGAAGCTTTCTTT	CASSSSGTNTEAFF
.	.	TRBJ2-7	TRBV20-1	TGCAGTGCTAGCGGGGACACTTACTACGAGCAGTACTTC	CSASGDTYYEQYF
.	.	TRBJ2-7	TRBV7-8	TGTGCCAGCAGCAAGGGGTCAGACTACGAGCAGTACTTC	CASSKGSDYEQYF
.	.	TRBJ2-7	TRBV20-1	TGCAGTGCTACAAACAGGTACGGCGAGCAGTACTTC	CSATNRYGEQYF
.	TRBD1	TRBJ1-3	TRBV30	TGTGCCTGGAGTGCCCAACAGGGGGTCAGAAACACCATATATTTT	CAWSAQQGVRNTIYF
few	TRBD2	TRBJ2-7	TRBV5-1	TGCGCCAGCAGCTTGGGGACTAGCAGCTACGAGCAGTACTTC	CASSLGTSSYEQYF
many	.	TRBJ1-1	TRBV6-5	TGTGCCAGCACTAAACTCGGGACCCCTGGAGAAGCTTTCTTT	CASTKLGTPGEAFF
once	TRBD1	TRBJ1-5	TRBV28	TGTGCCAGCAGTTACCAGGGGGCTAGCAATCAGCCCCAGCATTTT	CASSYQGASNQPQHF
many	TRBD2	TRBJ2-5	TRBV6-6	TGTGCCAGCACCGGACTAGCGGGGAGGCGAGAGACCCAGTACTTC	CASTGLAGRRETQYF
many	.	TRBJ2-7	TRBV30	TGTGCCTGGAGTCCTACGGACTACGAGCAGTACTTC	CAWSPTDYEQYF
.	.	TRBJ1-2	TRBV28	TGTGCCAGCAGTTTGATAAACTATGGCTACACCTTC	CASSLINYGYTF
.	.	TRBJ2-3	TRBV5-5	TGTGCCAGCGTCCAACTTCCCGACACAGATACGCAGTATTTT	CASVQLPDTDTQYF
many	.	TRBJ1-5	TRBV20-1	TGCAGTGCTAGAAACAGACTCGTCAATCAGCCCCAGCATTTT	CSARNRLVNQPQHF